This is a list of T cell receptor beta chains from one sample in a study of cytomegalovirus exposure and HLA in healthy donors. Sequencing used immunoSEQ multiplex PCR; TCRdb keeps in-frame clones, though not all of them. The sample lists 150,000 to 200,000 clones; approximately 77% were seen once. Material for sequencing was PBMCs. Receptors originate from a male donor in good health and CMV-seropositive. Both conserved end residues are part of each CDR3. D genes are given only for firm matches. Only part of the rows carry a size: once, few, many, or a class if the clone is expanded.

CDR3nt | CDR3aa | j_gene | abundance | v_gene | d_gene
TGTGCCACCAGCAGAGATAGAGAAATAACAGATGAAGCTTTCTTT | CATSRDREITDEAFF | TRBJ1-1 | . | TRBV15 | .
TGTGCCACCGGGGGGGGGCGAACCGGGGAGCTGTTTTTT | CATGGGRTGELFF | TRBJ2-2 | once | TRBV7-6 | TRBD2
TGTGCCAGCAGCGCCCCGTTTCGCGGAAACACTGAAGCTTTCTTT | CASSAPFRGNTEAFF | TRBJ1-1 | once | TRBV13 | .
TGCGCCAGCTTATGGACAGGCCCGGGGAACTATGGCTACACCTTC | CASLWTGPGNYGYTF | TRBJ1-2 | once | TRBV10-2 | TRBD1
TGCAGCGCCATTGGAAGGGACAGGGATAATTCACCCCTCCACTTT | CSAIGRDRDNSPLHF | TRBJ1-6 | . | TRBV29-1 | TRBD1
TGTGCCAGCAGTTCTCCGGGACTAGCGGGGGTCGGGGAGCTGTTTTTT | CASSSPGLAGVGELFF | TRBJ2-2 | once | TRBV27 | TRBD2
TGTGCCAGCAGCCCCTCCCCGACAGGGGCTGGAAACACCATATATTTT | CASSPSPTGAGNTIYF | TRBJ1-3 | . | TRBV9 | TRBD1
TGCGCCAGCGCAAAGGAGGCGTCGGGGGCAGATACGCAGTATTTT | CASAKEASGADTQYF | TRBJ2-3 | . | TRBV5-1 | .
TGTGCCAGCAGCTTGGAGCGGAGTCACGAGCAGTACTTC | CASSLERSHEQYF | TRBJ2-7 | . | TRBV5-6 | .
TGTGCCAGCAGTTACTCAAGGACTAGTGCAGATACGCAGTATTTT | CASSYSRTSADTQYF | TRBJ2-3 | . | TRBV6-5 | TRBD2
TGTGCCAGCAGCGACGGACTTATGAACACCGGGGAGCTGTTTTTT | CASSDGLMNTGELFF | TRBJ2-2 | . | TRBV5-4 | .
TGTGCCAGCTCGAGGACAGGGTGGGGTGAAAAACTGTTTTTT | CASSRTGWGEKLFF | TRBJ1-4 | few | TRBV5-6 | TRBD1
TGTGCTTGGACGAGGCCACCGAACACTGAAGCTTTCTTT | CAWTRPPNTEAFF | TRBJ1-1 | medium-sized | TRBV30 | .
TGCAGCGTTGAGGGCGCGGGGGATCAGCCCCAGCATTTT | CSVEGAGDQPQHF | TRBJ1-5 | . | TRBV29-1 | .
TGTGCCTGGAGTGTGGACTTCTCCTACAATGAGCAGTTCTTC | CAWSVDFSYNEQFF | TRBJ2-1 | . | TRBV30 | .
TGTGCCAGCAGCTCGACAGGGTTGCGCACAGATACGCAGTATTTT | CASSSTGLRTDTQYF | TRBJ2-3 | . | TRBV7-3 | TRBD1
TGCGCCAGCGGCCCATCAGATGGTGGCTACGAGCAGTACTTC | CASGPSDGGYEQYF | TRBJ2-7 | once | TRBV5-1 | .
TGTGCCAGCAGCAAACCCCGGTACGAGCAGTACTTC | CASSKPRYEQYF | TRBJ2-7 | . | TRBV21-1 | .
TGTGCCAGCAGTCCCCCCGGCTACGAGCAGTACTTC | CASSPPGYEQYF | TRBJ2-7 | . | TRBV5-5 | .
TGCGCCAGCAGCCCACGACAGGGAGGTCAGCCCCAGCATTTT | CASSPRQGGQPQHF | TRBJ1-5 | . | TRBV4-1 | TRBD1
TGTGCCAGCTCACCCGGGACAGGGTCTATCGAGCAGTACTTC | CASSPGTGSIEQYF | TRBJ2-7 | once | TRBV18 | TRBD1
TGTGCCAGCAGCTTACCGGGACAGGGTTCCTACGAGCAGTACTTC | CASSLPGQGSYEQYF | TRBJ2-7 | . | TRBV7-9 | TRBD1
TGTGCCAGCAGCTTGGAGGCGGGCCTAGGGACTGAAGCTTTCTTT | CASSLEAGLGTEAFF | TRBJ1-1 | . | TRBV5-6 | .
TGTGCCAGCAGCACAAAAAGAGACAGGGGGTTGGGAGAAGCTTTCTTT | CASSTKRDRGLGEAFF | TRBJ1-1 | . | TRBV21-1 | .